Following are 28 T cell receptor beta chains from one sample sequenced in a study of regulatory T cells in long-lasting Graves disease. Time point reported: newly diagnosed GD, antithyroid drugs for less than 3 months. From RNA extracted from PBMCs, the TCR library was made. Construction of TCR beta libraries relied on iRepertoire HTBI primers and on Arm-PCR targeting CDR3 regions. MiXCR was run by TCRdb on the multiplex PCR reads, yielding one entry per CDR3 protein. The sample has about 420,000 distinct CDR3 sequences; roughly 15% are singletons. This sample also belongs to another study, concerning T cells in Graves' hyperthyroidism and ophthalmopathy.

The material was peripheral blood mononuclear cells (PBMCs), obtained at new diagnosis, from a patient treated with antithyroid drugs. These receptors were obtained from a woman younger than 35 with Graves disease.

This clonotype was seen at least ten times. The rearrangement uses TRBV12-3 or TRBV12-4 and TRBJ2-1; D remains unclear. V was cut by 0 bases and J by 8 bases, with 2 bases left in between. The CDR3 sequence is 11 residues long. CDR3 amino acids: CASSLADEQFF. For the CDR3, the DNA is TGTGCCAGCAGTTTAGCCGATGAGCAGTTCTTC.

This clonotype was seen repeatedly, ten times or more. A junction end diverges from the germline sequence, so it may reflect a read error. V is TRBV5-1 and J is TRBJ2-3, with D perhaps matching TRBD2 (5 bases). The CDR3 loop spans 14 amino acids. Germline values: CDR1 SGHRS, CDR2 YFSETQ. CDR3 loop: CASSPGDSTDTQYF. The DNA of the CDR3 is TGTGCCAGCAGTCCCGGGGATAGCACAGATACGCAGTATTTT.

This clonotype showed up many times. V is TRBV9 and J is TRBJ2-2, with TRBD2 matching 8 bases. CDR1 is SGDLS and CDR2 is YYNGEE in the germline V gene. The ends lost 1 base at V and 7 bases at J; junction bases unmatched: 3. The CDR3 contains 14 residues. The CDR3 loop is CASSVSGSHGELFF. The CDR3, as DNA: TGTGCCAGCAGCGTAAGCGGGAGTCACGGGGAGCTGTTTTTT.

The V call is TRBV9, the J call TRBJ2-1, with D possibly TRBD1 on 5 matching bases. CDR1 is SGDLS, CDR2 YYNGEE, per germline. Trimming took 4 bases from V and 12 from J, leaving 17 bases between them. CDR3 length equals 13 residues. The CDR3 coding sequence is TGTGCCAGCAGCCCCCTTTCCAGGGAAGGGCAGTTCTTC. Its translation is CASSPLSREGQFF.

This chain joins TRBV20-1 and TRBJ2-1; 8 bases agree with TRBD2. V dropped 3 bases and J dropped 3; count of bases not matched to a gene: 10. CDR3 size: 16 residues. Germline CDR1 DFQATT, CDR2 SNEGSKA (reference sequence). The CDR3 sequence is CSASERAGGFYNEQFF. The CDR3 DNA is TGCAGTGCTAGCGAGCGGGCGGGAGGATTCTACAATGAGCAGTTCTTC.

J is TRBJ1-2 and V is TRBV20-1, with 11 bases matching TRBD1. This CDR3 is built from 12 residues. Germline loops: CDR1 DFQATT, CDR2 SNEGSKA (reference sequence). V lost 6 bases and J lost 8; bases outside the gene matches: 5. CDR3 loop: CSAGTGGFGYTF. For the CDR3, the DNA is TGCAGTGCCGGGACAGGGGGTTTCGGCTACACCTTC.

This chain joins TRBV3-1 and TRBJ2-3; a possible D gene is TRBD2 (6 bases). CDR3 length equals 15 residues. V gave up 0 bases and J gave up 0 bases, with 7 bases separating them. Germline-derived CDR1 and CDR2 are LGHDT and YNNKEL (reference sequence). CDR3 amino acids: CASSQDGGSTDTQYF. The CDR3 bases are TGTGCCAGCAGCCAAGATGGAGGGAGCACAGATACGCAGTATTTT.

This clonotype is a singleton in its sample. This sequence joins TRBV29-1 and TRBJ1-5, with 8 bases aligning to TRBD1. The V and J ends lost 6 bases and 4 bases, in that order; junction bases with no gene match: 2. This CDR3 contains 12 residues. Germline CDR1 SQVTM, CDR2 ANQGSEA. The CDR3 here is CSVQGANQPQHF. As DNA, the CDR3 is TGCAGCGTCCAGGGGGCTAATCAGCCCCAGCATTTT.

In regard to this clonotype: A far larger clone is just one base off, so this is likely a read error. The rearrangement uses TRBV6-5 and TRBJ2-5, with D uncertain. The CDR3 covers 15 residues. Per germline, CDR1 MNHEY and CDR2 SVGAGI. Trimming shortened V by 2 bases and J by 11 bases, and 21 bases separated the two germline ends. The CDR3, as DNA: TGTGCCAGCAGTTACCGCGAACCACAATACAATGAGCAGTACTTC. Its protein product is CASSYREPQYNEQYF.

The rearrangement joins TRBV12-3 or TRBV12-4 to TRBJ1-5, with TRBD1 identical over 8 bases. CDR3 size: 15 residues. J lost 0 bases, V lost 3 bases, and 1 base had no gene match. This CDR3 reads CASSFRGLSNQPQHF. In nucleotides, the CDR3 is TGTGCCAGCAGTTTCAGGGGGCTTAGCAATCAGCCCCAGCATTTT.

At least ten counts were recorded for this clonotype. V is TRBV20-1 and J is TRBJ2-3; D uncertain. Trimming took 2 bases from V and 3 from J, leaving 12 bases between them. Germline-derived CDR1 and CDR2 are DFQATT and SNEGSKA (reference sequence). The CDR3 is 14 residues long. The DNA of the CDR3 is TGCAGTGCTAGATCCGGAGAAGGGACAGATACGCAGTATTTT. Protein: CSARSGEGTDTQYF.

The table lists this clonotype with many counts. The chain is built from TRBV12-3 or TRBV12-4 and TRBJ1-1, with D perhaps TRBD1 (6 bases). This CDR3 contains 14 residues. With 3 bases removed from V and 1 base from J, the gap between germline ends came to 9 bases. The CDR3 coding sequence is TGTGCCAGCAGTTTTCCGGGACAGAACACTGAAGCTTTCTTT. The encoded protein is CASSFPGQNTEAFF.

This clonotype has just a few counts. CDR3 DNA sequence: TGTGCCAGCAAGGGACTAGCGGGAGTAAATGAGCAGTTCTTC. Its translation is CASKGLAGVNEQFF. This chain uses TRBV3-1 with TRBJ2-1; 14 nucleotides align to TRBD2. The J segment lost 7 bases and the V segment lost 7 bases, leaving 3 bases of the junction unmatched. Germline-derived CDR1 and CDR2 are LGHDT and YNNKEL (reference sequence). The CDR3 loop spans 14 amino acids.

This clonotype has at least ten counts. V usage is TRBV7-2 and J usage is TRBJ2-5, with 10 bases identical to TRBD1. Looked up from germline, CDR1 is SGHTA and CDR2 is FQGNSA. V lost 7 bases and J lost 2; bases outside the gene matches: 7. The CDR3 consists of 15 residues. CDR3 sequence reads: CASNDPGQGQETQYF. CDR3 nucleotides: TGTGCCAGCAACGATCCGGGACAGGGGCAAGAGACCCAGTACTTC.

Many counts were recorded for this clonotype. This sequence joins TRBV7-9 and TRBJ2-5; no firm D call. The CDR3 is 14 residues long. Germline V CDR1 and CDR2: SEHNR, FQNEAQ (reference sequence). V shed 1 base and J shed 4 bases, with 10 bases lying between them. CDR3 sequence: CASSLGAKGETQYF. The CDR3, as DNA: TGTGCCAGCAGCTTAGGCGCAAAGGGAGAGACCCAGTACTTC.

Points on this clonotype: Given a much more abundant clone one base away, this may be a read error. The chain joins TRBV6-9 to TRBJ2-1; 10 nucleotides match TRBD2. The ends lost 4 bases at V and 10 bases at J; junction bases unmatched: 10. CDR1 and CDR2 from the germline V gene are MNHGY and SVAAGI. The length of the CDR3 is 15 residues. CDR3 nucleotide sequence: TGTGCCAGCAGTTCCGGAACTAGCGGGATGTACGAGCAGTTCTTC. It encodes CASSSGTSGMYEQFF.

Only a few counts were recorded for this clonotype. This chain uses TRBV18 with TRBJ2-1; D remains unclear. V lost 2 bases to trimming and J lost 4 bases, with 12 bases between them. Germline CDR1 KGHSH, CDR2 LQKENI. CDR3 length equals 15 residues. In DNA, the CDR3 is TGTGCCAGCTCACCATTCCGTTCTACTTACAATGAGCAGTTCTTC. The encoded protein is CASSPFRSTYNEQFF.

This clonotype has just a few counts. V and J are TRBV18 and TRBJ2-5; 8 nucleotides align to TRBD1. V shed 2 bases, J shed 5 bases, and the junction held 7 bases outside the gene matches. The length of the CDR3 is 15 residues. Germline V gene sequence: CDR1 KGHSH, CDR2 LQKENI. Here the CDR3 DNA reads TGTGCCAGCTCACCAGACCAGGGGGCGATCGAGACCCAGTACTTC. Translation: CASSPDQGAIETQYF.

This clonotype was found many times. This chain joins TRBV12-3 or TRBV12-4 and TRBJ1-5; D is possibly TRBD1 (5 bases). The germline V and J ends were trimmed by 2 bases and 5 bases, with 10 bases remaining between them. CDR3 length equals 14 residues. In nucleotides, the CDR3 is TGTGCCAGCAGTTTATTCCTGGGGGATCAGCCCCAGCATTTT. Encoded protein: CASSLFLGDQPQHF.

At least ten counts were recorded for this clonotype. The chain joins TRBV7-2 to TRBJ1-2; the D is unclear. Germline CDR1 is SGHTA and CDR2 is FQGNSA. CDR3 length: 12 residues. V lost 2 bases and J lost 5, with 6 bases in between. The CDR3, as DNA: TGTGCCAGCAGCTTATTGGCTTATGGCTACACCTTC. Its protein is CASSLLAYGYTF.

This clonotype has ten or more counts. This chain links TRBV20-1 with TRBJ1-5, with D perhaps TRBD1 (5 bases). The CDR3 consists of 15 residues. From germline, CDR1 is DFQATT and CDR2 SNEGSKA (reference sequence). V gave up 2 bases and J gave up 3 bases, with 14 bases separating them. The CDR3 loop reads CSARPLLGANQPQHF. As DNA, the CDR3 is TGCAGTGCTAGACCTCTTTTAGGGGCCAATCAGCCCCAGCATTTT.

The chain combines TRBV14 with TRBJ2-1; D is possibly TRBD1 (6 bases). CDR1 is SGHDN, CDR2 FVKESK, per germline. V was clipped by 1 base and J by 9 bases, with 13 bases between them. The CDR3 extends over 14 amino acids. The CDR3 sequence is CASSQARVRGEQFF. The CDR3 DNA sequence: TGTGCCAGCAGCCAAGCTAGGGTCAGGGGTGAGCAGTTCTTC.

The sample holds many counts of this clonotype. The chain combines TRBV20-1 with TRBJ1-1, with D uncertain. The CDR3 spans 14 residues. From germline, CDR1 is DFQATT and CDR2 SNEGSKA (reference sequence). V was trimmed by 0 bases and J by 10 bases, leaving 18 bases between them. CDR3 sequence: CSARDGRAPSGAFF. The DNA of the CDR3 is TGCAGTGCTAGAGATGGAAGGGCCCCATCTGGAGCTTTCTTT.

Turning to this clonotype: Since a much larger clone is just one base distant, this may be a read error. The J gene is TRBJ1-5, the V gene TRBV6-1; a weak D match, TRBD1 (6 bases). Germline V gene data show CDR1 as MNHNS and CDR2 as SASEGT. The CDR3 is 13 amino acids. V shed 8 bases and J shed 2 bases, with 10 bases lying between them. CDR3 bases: TGTGCCAGCCGGGACATCTGCAATCAGCCCCAGCATTTT. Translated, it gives CASRDICNQPQHF.

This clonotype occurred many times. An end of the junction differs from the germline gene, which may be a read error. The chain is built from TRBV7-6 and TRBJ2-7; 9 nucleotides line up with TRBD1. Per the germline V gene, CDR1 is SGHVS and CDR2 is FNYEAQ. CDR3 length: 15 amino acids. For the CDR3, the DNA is TGTGCCAGCAGTTTAGGGGGACAGGGAGCCGGGGAGCAGTACTTC. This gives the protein CASSLGGQGAGEQYF.

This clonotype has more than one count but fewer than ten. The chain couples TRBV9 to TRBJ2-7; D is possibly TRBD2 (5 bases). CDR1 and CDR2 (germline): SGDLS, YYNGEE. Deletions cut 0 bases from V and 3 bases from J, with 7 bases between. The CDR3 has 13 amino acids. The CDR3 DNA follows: TGTGCCAGCAGCGTAGCACTAGACTACGAGCAGTACTTC. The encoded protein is CASSVALDYEQYF. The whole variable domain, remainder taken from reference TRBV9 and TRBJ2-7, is DSGVTQTPKHLITATGQRVTLRCSPRSGDLSVYWYQQSLDQGLQFLIQYYNGEERAKGNILERFSAQQFPDLHSELNLSSLELGDSALYFCASSVALDYEQYFGPGTRLTVT.

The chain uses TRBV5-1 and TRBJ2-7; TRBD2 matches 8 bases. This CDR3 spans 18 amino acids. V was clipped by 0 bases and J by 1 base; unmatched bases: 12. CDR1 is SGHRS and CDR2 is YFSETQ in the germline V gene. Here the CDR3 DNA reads TGCGCCAGCAGCTTGGACGGCGGGAGGTCCTTTTGGTCCTACGAGCAGTACTTC. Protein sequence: CASSLDGGRSFWSYEQYF.

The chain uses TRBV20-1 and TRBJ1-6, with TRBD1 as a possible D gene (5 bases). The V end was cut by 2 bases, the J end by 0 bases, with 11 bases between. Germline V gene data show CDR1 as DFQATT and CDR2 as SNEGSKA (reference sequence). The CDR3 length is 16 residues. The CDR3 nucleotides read TGCAGTGCTAGATTTAAGACAGCCTCCTATAATTCACCCCTCCACTTT. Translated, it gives CSARFKTASYNSPLHF.